This T cell receptor beta chain was identified in a study of neurological immune-mediated disorders (dated by TCRdb to 2018 to 2020). Looking at the study overall: Among the 34 multiple sclerosis patients, relapsing-remitting MS accounted for 31 and secondary progressive MS accounted for 3. Peripheral blood TCR-beta repertoires from patients with HTLV-I-associated myelopathy (HAM/TSP), patients with multiple sclerosis, and healthy controls were compared in the study using UMI-based sequencing. Longitudinal samples, technical triplicates and paired sorted CD4+ and CD8+ T-cell subsets, alongside PBMC samples, were included among the roughly 100 TCR-beta libraries. The cohort was made up of 65 to 75 subjects, consisting of some 15 HAM/TSP patients, roughly 35 multiple sclerosis patients and some 20 healthy controls. Study-wide findings and limitations: TCR clonal expansion was greatest in HAM/TSP patients and smallest in MS patients, who ranked below even healthy controls. Expanded clones from different subjects shared no identical CDR3 amino acid sequences, which suggests that TCR-beta repertoires were private in all groups. In a phylogenetic analysis, the repertoires of 18 out of 34 MS patients fell into a single cluster of related CDR3 sequences, pointing to a possible signature at the repertoire level. The MS cluster was not associated with any clinical or MRI features, and the authors stated that larger cohorts are needed.

From the germline V gene, CDR1 is SGHRS and CDR2 is YFSETQ. The CDR3 spans 12 residues, counting both ends. Only the CDR3 DNA is retained, 36 bases long and in frame from the first base. Relative to germline, V is 4 bases shorter and J is 4 bases shorter, with 6 bases between their ends. To synthesize cDNA, template-switch 5'RACE was performed with a primer carrying a 10-nucleotide random unique molecular identifier so that each TCR transcript was tagged. Over 170 million TCR-beta sequences, covering 15-18 subjects, were produced in each sequencing run. Total RNA was extracted with the RNeasy kit. The KAPA Real-time Library Amplification kit was used to amplify TCR-beta VDJ regions with primers targeting the TCR constant region and the 5'RACE anchor. A first PCR added sample indexes and Illumina adaptors, and a second PCR then raised library yield. After Ampure bead purification, the TCR product of roughly 650 bp was size-selected on a 2% E-gel SizeSelection system. Before pooling, library quality was assessed on a Bioanalyzer, concentration was determined with Qubit, and library quantification was performed with the Kapa Library Quantification kit. Libraries were sequenced paired-end 2 x 150 bp on an Illumina HiSeq 2500. To increase sequence diversity, roughly 24-31% phiX was spiked into each library pool. The authors' analysis ran thus. Quality-filtered reads were processed with the UMI-based MiGEC pipeline, which removed over 80% of raw TCR sequences during error correction. VDJ genes were aligned to IMGT germline references, and each clonotype was defined by a unique CDR3 amino acid sequence together with V-J genes. Clonal expansion, Shannon diversity and CDR3 relatedness were evaluated with VDJtools (CalcPairwiseDistances, ClusterSamples), while phylogenetic trees were built in CLCbio workbench. Expanded clones were defined as having at least 8 unique UMIs, based on coefficient-of-variation modelling across technical triplicates. The public reads were reanalyzed by TCRdb: fastp trimming at Q25, MiXCR alignment, in-frame beta chains only. Entries are consolidated by CDR3 protein sequence, retaining the most common genes and DNA. Here the V and J calls rest on TCRdb's processing, not on the authors' analysis. The sample records 87,000 or so distinct CDR3 sequences, roughly 3.3% of which are singletons. The top ten hold just under 3% of the sample.

Libraries from unsorted PBMCs were made from 2 million PBMCs kept in RNAlater at -80 degrees C until RNA extraction. Multiple sclerosis patients were enrolled in a US clinical protocol under which disease progression was evaluated by magnetic resonance imaging. Peripheral blood was subjected to Ficoll-Hypaque density gradient centrifugation to isolate PBMCs, which were then cryopreserved in liquid nitrogen. Remarks on this clonotype: Its antigen is unknown. A much larger clone sits a single nucleotide away, making a read error possible. It is likely a read error, because the conserved phenylalanine at the end of the CDR3 is missing.

The rearranged segments are TRBV5-1 and TRBJ2-4; the D gene is unclear. The TCR originated in a woman aged 50 to 60 with multiple sclerosis. Sequenced material: PBMCs. The CDR3 is CASSSTKNIQYC. The nucleotide sequence is given as TGCGCCAGCAGCAGTACAAAAAACATTCAGTACTGC.